What follows describes a single T cell receptor beta chain. Its antigen has not been determined. No clone much larger than this one lies a single base away; base qualities are absent. Separate from the approximately 700-subject first cohort, the validation cohort of roughly 110 subjects was the group to which the donors belonged. The CDR3 sequence holds 15 residues, the cysteine and phenylalanine included. Only CDR3 DNA remains: 45 bases, in frame from the first base. V drops 4 bases and J drops 1 base, leaving 11 bases in between. CDR1 and CDR2 were assigned from the germline V gene as SGHNT and YENEEA. The library was built by means of the immunoSEQ multiplex PCR assay. Regarding the original processing steps: To diagnose cytomegalovirus status from the catalog of TCR beta chain sequences, a statistical classification framework was built. Here the immuneACCESS table is served through TCRdb, limited to in-frame sequences with V and J called. Missing clones are a known gap in these copies; in checked studies unresolved V genes cover under half, and the rest lacks a known reason. D and trimming were read from the DNA, whereas the V and J calls and clone size are those reported in that table. The sample table holds 100,000 to 150,000 clones, of which roughly 89% were seen once. The ten most abundant clones make up about 1.1% of the sample.

The data derive from a study of cytomegalovirus exposure and HLA in healthy donors (dated by TCRdb to 2016 to 2017). With respect to the entire study: According to a later analysis, one platform produced both the approximately 110 validation repertoires and the roughly 650 repertoires of the first cohort. The study was designed to test whether signatures of past pathogen exposure could be identified by cataloging public T cell receptors. Besides the first cohort of some 670 subjects, a separate validation cohort made up of over a hundred different subjects was used. The study combined high-throughput TCR immunosequencing, statistical association of individual TCRs with disease status, and machine learning to predict cytomegalovirus infection status. General conclusions and limits of the study: Three of the identified cytomegalovirus-associated TCR beta chains were confirmed in vitro to be specific for cytomegalovirus antigens. The classifier was reported to diagnose cytomegalovirus status with high specificity and sensitivity in both the original cohort and the validation cohort. Most TCR sequences were observed very rarely across donors, whereas some public TCRs were present in many individuals. It was suggested by the authors that the approach could potentially be generalized to other disease states and immunological phenotypes. Of the cluster scores, 85% to 95% were above 0 in a later analysis, which found that TCRs clustered in the first cohort also tended to co-occur in the 120 validation repertoires. All 120 or so repertoires were used to score co-occurrence in the validation cohort in a later analysis, because that analysis had no HLA typing for the cohort. The study listed 164 TCR beta chains as associated with cytomegalovirus.

The sample was PBMCs. The rearranged chain carries TRBV11-3 and TRBJ2-1, and perhaps TRBD2 as D gene, on 5 matching bases. This receptor was identified in a young woman in good health and CMV-seronegative. CDR3 loop: CASSSTGWSYNEQFF. The DNA reads as follows: TGTGCCAGCAGCTCGACGGGATGGTCCTACAATGAGCAGTTCTTC. The entire variable domain, with the stretches around the CDR3 drawn from the reference TRBV11-3 and TRBJ2-1 proteins, is EAGVVQSPRYKIIEKKQPVAFWCNPISGHNTLYWYLQNLGQGPELLIRYENEEAVDDSQLPKDRFSAERLKGVDSTLKIQPAELGDSAVYLCASSSTGWSYNEQFFGPGTRLTVL.